This entry is about one TCR beta chain. Study processing details: Amplification of reference gene primers provided the estimated nucleated cell counts. Measured with immunoSEQ multiplex PCR; TCRdb has only the in-frame clones, and not every one. The DNA was the basis for D and trimming; V, J and clone size are from that table. The sample records under 70,000 clones, around 89% being singletons. V shed 2 bases and J 7 bases; nucleotides not matched to a gene: 6. CDR1 is MNHEY and CDR2 is SVGEGT in the germline V gene. The CDR3 has 15 amino acids. The data belong to a study of blood T cell repertoires in COVID-19. In the study overall: Researchers got acute and convalescent COVID-19 samples from the United States, Italy and Spain.

The source material was peripheral blood. The TCR comes from a woman in her seventies with acute or convalescent COVID-19. This chain joins TRBV6-2 or TRBV6-3 and TRBJ1-4; 8 positions agree with TRBD1. The CDR3 here is CASSYGRTGSEKLFF. CDR3 bases: TGTGCCAGCAGTTACGGACGGACAGGGAGTGAAAAACTGTTTTTT.